The clone carrying this T cell receptor (beta chain) showed up just once. This CDR3 region has 15 residues. Trimming removed 1 base from V and 0 bases from J; junction bases left unmatched: 3. From germline, CDR1 is MNHEY and CDR2 SMNVEV (reference sequence). This sample stems from a study of blood T cell repertoires in COVID-19. Overall study context: Specimens from acute and convalescent COVID-19 originated in the United States, Italy and Spain. The cDNA or gDNA used as material had been derived from T cells, B-cell-depleted T cells, or PBMCs.

TCRdb's copy holds only in-frame clones and misses some; the assay was immunoSEQ multiplex PCR. The sample shows a few hundred thousand clones, 80% to 90% of them seen only once. Material: peripheral blood. This clonotype was obtained from a man between 35 and 55 years old with acute or convalescent COVID-19. The gene calls are TRBV27 and TRBJ2-7, with TRBD1 matching 7 bases. The CDR3 DNA sequence: TGTGCCAGCAGTTTATATCCAGGGGGCTCCTACGAGCAGTACTTC. Its translation: CASSLYPGGSYEQYF.